This entry lists 21 T cell receptor beta chains sequenced from one sample in a study of tissue T cells after allogeneic stem cell transplantation. Generated by immunoSEQ multiplex PCR, the TCRdb table keeps only in-frame clones and is missing some. Of about 43,000 clones in the sample, 80% to 95% were seen once. Sequenced material: blood, taken before transplantation. The receptors shown here come from a woman aged 40-69 years who later had graft-versus-host disease after an allogeneic stem cell transplant.

This sequence joins TRBV18 and TRBJ2-1; D is unresolved. With 6 bases removed from V and 5 bases from J, the gap between germline ends came to 14 bases. Per germline, CDR1 KGHSH and CDR2 LQKENI. The CDR3 covers 14 residues. The CDR3 DNA reads TGTGCCAGCTCCCAAGACCTAGGGAACAATGAGCAGTTCTTC. It codes for CASSQDLGNNEQFF.

The gene calls are TRBV18 and TRBJ2-6; a weak D match, TRBD1 (6 bases). The CDR3 extends over 17 amino acids. V lost 2 bases to trimming and J lost 2 bases, with 13 bases between them. The germline gives CDR1 KGHSH, CDR2 LQKENI. The CDR3 loop is CASSPGTTLPGANVLTF. CDR3 sequence (DNA): TGTGCCAGCTCACCAGGGACAACCCTGCCTGGGGCCAACGTCCTGACTTTC.

The chain recombines TRBV25-1 with TRBJ2-2; 8 nucleotides match TRBD1. CDR3 length equals 16 residues. Germline V CDR1 and CDR2: MGHDK, SYGVNS. The V and J ends lost 1 base and 5 bases, in that order; junction bases with no gene match: 6. For the CDR3, the DNA is TGTGCCAGCAGTGAATTCTGGACAGGGCGGACCGGGGAGCTGTTTTTT. It encodes CASSEFWTGRTGELFF.

This sequence joins TRBV6-2 or TRBV6-3 and TRBJ2-2, with D possibly matching TRBD2 (6 bases). Trimming left V 5 bases short and J 2 bases short, with 15 bases between. The CDR3 is made up of 16 amino acids. Germline CDR1 is MNHEY and CDR2 is SVGEGT. The CDR3 DNA sequence: TGTGCCAGCAGTGACTTCGGGACTCAAAACACCGGGGAGCTGTTTTTT. Translated, it gives CASSDFGTQNTGELFF.

J is TRBJ2-7 and V is TRBV2; D may be TRBD1 (6 bases). Trimming left V 5 bases short and J 5 bases short, with 10 bases between. The CDR3 is 12 amino acids. Germline CDR1 and CDR2: SNHLY and FYNNEI. The CDR3 region is CASSYTGNEQYF. DNA for the CDR3: TGTGCCAGCAGTTACACAGGGAACGAGCAGTACTTC.

As regards this clone: The junction shows a germline mismatch at one end, possibly a read error. The chain recombines TRBV27 with TRBJ2-2; the D is unclear. Germline CDR1 is MNHEY and CDR2 is SMNVEV (reference sequence). CDR3 length: 12 residues. The CDR3 region is CATSRRTGELFF. The CDR3 nucleotides are TGTGCCACCAGTAGGCGTACCGGGGAGCTGTTTTTT.

The V and J genes are TRBV6-6 and TRBJ2-3, with a weak D call TRBD2 (5 bases). The CDR3 extends over 14 amino acids. The germline CDR1 and CDR2 sequences are MNHNY and SVGAGI (reference sequence). Trimming took off 2 bases at V and 4 bases at J, with 10 bases between the two ends. CDR3 protein: CASSYVGSADTQYF. The CDR3 region has the DNA TGTGCCAGCAGTTACGTGGGGAGCGCAGATACGCAGTATTTT.

J is TRBJ2-2 and V is TRBV7-6; 10 positions agree with TRBD2. The CDR3 is made up of 18 amino acids. With 5 bases clipped from V and 4 bases from J, the junction kept 13 bases outside the gene matches. Germline loops: CDR1 SGHVS, CDR2 FNYEAQ. This CDR3 reads CASSPAPSGSLVTGELFF. CDR3 sequence (DNA): TGTGCCAGCAGCCCCGCGCCTAGCGGGAGTTTGGTCACCGGGGAGCTGTTTTTT.

This chain links TRBV29-1 with TRBJ1-2; 7 bases map to TRBD1. The J segment lost 7 bases and the V segment lost 7 bases, leaving 6 bases of the junction unmatched. The CDR3 extends over 11 amino acids. The germline gives CDR1 SQVTM, CDR2 ANQGSEA. CDR3 sequence: CSALRQGGYTF. DNA of the CDR3: TGCAGCGCCCTGAGACAGGGTGGCTACACCTTC.

This chain connects TRBV28 to TRBJ2-2; 11 bases are a match to TRBD2. Per germline, CDR1 MDHEN and CDR2 SYDVKM. The trim removed 10 bases at V and 3 bases at J, leaving 16 bases unmatched. This CDR3 spans 18 amino acids. The CDR3 loop reads CAISGLAVEQGDTGELFF. In DNA, the CDR3 is TGTGCCATCTCGGGACTAGCGGTCGAACAAGGGGACACCGGGGAGCTGTTTTTT.

V is TRBV7-2 and J is TRBJ1-4, with TRBD1 identical over 11 bases. Germline values: CDR1 SGHTA, CDR2 FQGNSA. The CDR3 runs to 16 residues. V gave up 3 bases and J gave up 7 bases; unmatched junction bases: 7. CDR3 amino acids: CASSFPRTGGGEKLFF. CDR3 DNA: TGTGCCAGCAGCTTCCCCCGGACAGGGGGCGGTGAAAAACTGTTTTTT.

This clone was seen a single time. The gene calls are TRBV11-2 and TRBJ1-2, with a possible D match to TRBD1 (5 bases). There are 11 residues in the CDR3. V was trimmed by 4 bases and J by 7 bases, leaving 7 bases between them. Germline lookup yields CDR1 SGHAT and CDR2 FQNNGV. CDR3 sequence (DNA): TGTGCCAGCAGCTCGGGACGTGGCTACACCTTC. It translates to CASSSGRGYTF.

V usage is TRBV3-1 (or the pseudogene TRBV3-2) and J usage is TRBJ2-3; D call uncertain. Per germline, CDR1 LGHDT and CDR2 YNNKEL (reference sequence). The V gene lost 0 bases and the J gene lost 4 bases, with 5 bases spanning the gap. The length of the CDR3 is 13 residues. The CDR3 here is CASSQDPPDTQYF. The CDR3 region has the DNA TGTGCCAGCAGCCAAGATCCGCCAGATACGCAGTATTTT.

Only one count was recorded for this clone. V and J are TRBV12-3 or TRBV12-4 and TRBJ2-3; D is uncertain. The CDR3 sequence is 12 residues long. V was clipped by 7 bases and J by 2 bases, with 7 bases between them. CDR3: CASTDLTDTQYF. DNA of the CDR3: TGTGCCAGCACCGACCTCACAGATACGCAGTATTTT.

The chain uses TRBV9 and TRBJ2-1; D is possibly TRBD1 (5 bases). CDR1 SGDLS and CDR2 YYNGEE come from the germline V gene. V shed 0 bases and J shed 1 base, with 8 bases lying between them. The CDR3 sequence is 15 residues long. CDR3 sequence (DNA): TGTGCCAGCAGCGTAGCAGGGTGGTCCTACAATGAGCAGTTCTTC. Encoded protein: CASSVAGWSYNEQFF.

The V and J genes are TRBV9 and TRBJ2-1; 12 bases match TRBD2. Losses at the gene ends were 0 bases for V and 9 bases for J; bases not matched to a gene: 4. Germline V gene data show CDR1 as SGDLS and CDR2 as YYNGEE. This CDR3 is 15 amino acids long. The CDR3 loop reads CASSVDPSGRGEQFF. The CDR3 nucleotides are TGTGCCAGCAGCGTAGATCCTAGCGGGAGGGGTGAGCAGTTCTTC.

The chain joins TRBV3-1 (or the pseudogene TRBV3-2) to TRBJ1-1; D is ambiguous. CDR3 length equals 11 residues. Germline loops: CDR1 LGHDT, CDR2 YNNKEL (reference sequence). Deletions cut 2 bases from V and 8 bases from J, with 6 bases between. CDR3 region: CASSQQREAFF. CDR3 DNA sequence: TGTGCCAGCAGCCAACAGAGGGAAGCTTTCTTT.

This chain uses TRBV5-1 with TRBJ2-1, with 9 bases aligning to TRBD1. From germline, CDR1 is SGHRS and CDR2 YFSETQ. This CDR3 is built from 15 residues. V dropped 4 bases and J dropped 8; count of bases not matched to a gene: 10. CDR3 bases: TGCGCCAGCAGCCCGGGACAGGGTTTTGGGGATGAGCAGTTCTTC. This gives the protein CASSPGQGFGDEQFF.

The chain uses TRBV7-9 and TRBJ1-1, with D unclear. V lost 1 base and J lost 3, with 6 bases in between. This CDR3 contains 13 residues. Per germline, CDR1 SEHNR and CDR2 FQNEAQ (reference sequence). Written as DNA, the CDR3 is TGTGCCAGCAGCTTAGGGGGTGACACTGAAGCTTTCTTT. It encodes CASSLGGDTEAFF.

The CDR3 reads CATSSRLAGGPRASTDTQYF. CDR3 DNA: TGTGCCACCAGCTCCAGACTAGCGGGAGGGCCGAGGGCGAGCACAGATACGCAGTATTTT. J is TRBJ2-3 and V is TRBV15; 14 bases agree with TRBD2. The CDR3 runs 20 residues. The germline V gene has CDR1 LNHNV and CDR2 YYDKDF (reference sequence). The V and J ends lost 5 bases and 0 bases, in that order; junction bases with no gene match: 13.

The CDR3 protein is CASSESGTGNEQFF. The CDR3 region has the DNA TGCGCCAGCAGTGAGTCGGGTACGGGGAATGAGCAGTTCTTC. The chain joins TRBV10-1 to TRBJ2-1; the D gene is possibly TRBD2 (5 bases). CDR3 size: 14 residues. Looked up from germline, CDR1 is WNHNN and CDR2 is SYGVQD (reference sequence). The V gene lost 0 bases and the J gene lost 7 bases, with 10 bases spanning the gap.